The 27 T cell receptor beta chains listed next were all sequenced from one sample in a study of a mutant IDH1 vaccine in newly diagnosed glioma. For these receptors, no antigen is known. Repertoires were generated with immunoSEQ multiplex PCR, while TCRdb's copy carries only in-frame clones and drops some. The sample shows some 30,000 clones, 65% to 85% of them seen only once. Time point of the sample: week 47, end of study. In every dose of vaccine, 300 ug of mutant IDH1 20-mer peptide was given alongside topical imiquimod. Here the sequenced sample was PBMCs, taken from a glioma patient whose treatment included an IDH1 peptide vaccine. Receptors originate from a young man with glioma.

The genes are TRBV5-1 and TRBJ2-5, with 8 bases identical to TRBD2. Germline V gene sequence: CDR1 SGHRS, CDR2 YFSETQ. The CDR3 consists of 14 residues. With V trimmed by 2 bases and J by 5 bases, 5 bases remained unmatched. This CDR3 reads CASSFRLAWETQYF. The CDR3 coding sequence is TGCGCCAGCAGCTTTCGACTAGCGTGGGAGACCCAGTACTTC.

The chain couples TRBV5-5 to TRBJ1-1, with D unresolved. V shed 4 bases and J shed 3 bases, with 16 bases lying between them. This CDR3 has 15 residues. Germline loops: CDR1 SGHKS, CDR2 YYEKEE (reference sequence). The CDR3 region is CASSPLVRTDTEAFF. Here the CDR3 DNA reads TGTGCCAGCAGCCCTTTAGTCAGGACCGACACTGAAGCTTTCTTT.

CDR3 sequence reads: CASSEALPAYNEQFF. CDR3 nucleotides: TGTGCCAGCAGTGAAGCGCTTCCGGCTTACAATGAGCAGTTCTTC. This chain uses TRBV6-1 with TRBJ2-1; D ambiguous. This CDR3 has 15 amino acids. V was pared by 0 bases and J by 4 bases, with 10 bases between. The V gene's germline CDR1 is MNHNS and CDR2 SASEGT.

The rearrangement links TRBV2 to TRBJ2-1; the D call may be TRBD1 or TRBD2 (8 bases each). V gave up 5 bases and J gave up 8 bases, with 34 bases separating them. Germline V gene data show CDR1 as SNHLY and CDR2 as FYNNEI. This CDR3 has 20 residues. The CDR3: CASSTSRDRRPASGQYEQFF. In nucleotides, the CDR3 is TGTGCCAGCAGTACTTCCCGGGACAGGCGTCCGGCTAGCGGGCAGTATGAGCAGTTCTTC. Filled out from reference TRBV2 and TRBJ2-1, the complete variable domain reads EPEVTQTPSHQVTQMGQEVILRCVPISNHLYFYWYRQILGQKVEFLVSFYNNEISEKSEIFDDQFSVERPDGSNFTLKIRSTKLEDSAMYFCASSTSRDRRPASGQYEQFFGPGTRLTVL.

The J gene is TRBJ1-1, the V gene TRBV7-2, with D unresolved. Trimming took off 4 bases at V and 2 bases at J, with 17 bases between the two ends. The V gene's germline CDR1 is SGHTA and CDR2 FQGNSA. This CDR3 has 16 residues. CDR3 sequence (DNA): TGTGCCAGCAGCTCAACCCGGAGGGCTCCAAACACTGAAGCTTTCTTT. Protein: CASSSTRRAPNTEAFF.

The chain couples TRBV11-2 to TRBJ1-6; D not certain. V lost 2 bases, J lost 9 bases, and 14 bases lay in between. Germline CDR1 SGHAT, CDR2 FQNNGV. The CDR3 runs to 15 residues. For the CDR3, the DNA is TGTGCCAGCAGCTTAAACGGCGGGGTGGGTTCACCCCTCCACTTT. This codes for CASSLNGGVGSPLHF.

The rearrangement links TRBV5-1 to TRBJ2-2, with D possibly being TRBD1 (6 bases). The V gene's germline CDR1 is SGHRS and CDR2 YFSETQ. Trimming stripped 3 bases from V and 0 bases from J, with 6 bases between. The CDR3 totals 14 residues. The CDR3 protein is CASSSGANTGELFF. CDR3 coding DNA: TGCGCCAGCAGCTCAGGGGCGAACACCGGGGAGCTGTTTTTT.

This clone was detected once. The gene calls are TRBV5-8 and TRBJ1-1; no clear D gene. The CDR3 length is 11 residues. The germline gives CDR1 SGHTS, CDR2 YDEGEE. V was pared by 2 bases and J by 4 bases, with 3 bases between. CDR3 residues: CASSLGTEAFF. CDR3 DNA sequence: TGTGCCAGCAGCTTAGGCACTGAAGCTTTCTTT.

V usage is TRBV5-1 and J usage is TRBJ2-3, with 9 bases fitting TRBD1. Germline CDR1 reads SGHRS; CDR2 reads YFSETQ. The CDR3 is made up of 15 amino acids. The J segment lost 3 bases and the V segment lost 4 bases, leaving 6 bases of the junction unmatched. The CDR3 region has the DNA TGCGCCAGCAGCCGACAGGGGGTGGTAACAGATACGCAGTATTTT. Its protein is CASSRQGVVTDTQYF.

This chain uses TRBV30 with TRBJ1-4; D uncertain. V shed 2 bases and J shed 11 bases, with 21 bases lying between them. The germline V gene encodes CDR1 GTSNPN and CDR2 SVGIG (reference sequence). CDR3 length: 15 residues. CDR3 nucleotides: TGTGCCTGGAGTTTAACGGACTGGGGAGGAGGGAAACTGTTTTTT. It is translated as CAWSLTDWGGGKLFF. Supplemented by reference TRBV30 and TRBJ1-4, the full variable domain reads SQTIHQWPATLVQPVGSPLSLECTVEGTSNPNLYWYRQAAGRGLQLLFYSVGIGQISSEVPQNLSASRPQDRQFILSSKKLLLSDSGFYLCAWSLTDWGGGKLFFGSGTQLSVL.

This chain joins TRBV4-3 and TRBJ2-5, with D perhaps matching TRBD1 or TRBD2 (5 bases each). CDR3 length: 15 residues. Trimming took 0 bases from V and 5 from J, leaving 13 bases between them. Germline-derived CDR1 and CDR2 are LGHNA and YSLEER. The CDR3 DNA sequence: TGCGCCAGCAGCCAAGATCCAGGGACGCGGGAGACCCAGTACTTC. Translated, it gives CASSQDPGTRETQYF.

The genes are TRBV5-5 and TRBJ2-7; 8 bases are shared with TRBD2. The CDR3 contains 14 residues. The germline V gene has CDR1 SGHKS and CDR2 YYEKEE (reference sequence). The trim removed 1 base at V and 7 bases at J, leaving 7 bases unmatched. The CDR3 reads CASSLRTGGGEQYF. CDR3 sequence (DNA): TGTGCCAGCAGCTTGCGAACAGGCGGGGGGGAGCAGTACTTC.

The chain employs TRBV7-9 and TRBJ1-1, with D unresolved. Trimming cost V 1 base and J 5 bases, with 11 bases left between them. The germline V gene has CDR1 SEHNR and CDR2 FQNEAQ (reference sequence). This CDR3 spans 14 amino acids. The CDR3 DNA reads TGTGCCAGCAGCTTAGAAAATGGGGAAACTGAAGCTTTCTTT. It translates to CASSLENGETEAFF.

The rearrangement links TRBV5-6 to TRBJ1-2; the D gene is possibly TRBD1 (6 bases). This CDR3 comprises 12 residues. Trimming took off 4 bases at V and 8 bases at J, with 12 bases between the two ends. The germline CDR1 and CDR2 sequences are SGHDT and YYEEEE. The CDR3 coding sequence is TGTGCCAGCAGCCTGTCAGGGGCGGGCTACACCTTC. This codes for CASSLSGAGYTF.

This sequence joins TRBV5-1 and TRBJ2-7; a possible D gene is TRBD1 (6 bases). V lost 4 bases, J lost 5 bases, and 10 bases lay in between. Germline-derived CDR1 and CDR2 are SGHRS and YFSETQ. The CDR3 is made up of 12 amino acids. In nucleotides, the CDR3 is TGCGCCAGCAGCCAGGGGCCCAACGAGCAGTACTTC. Protein product: CASSQGPNEQYF.

The chain recombines TRBV5-6 with TRBJ2-7, with D hard to call. Trimming shortened V by 2 bases and J by 2 bases, and 8 bases separated the two germline ends. The germline V gene encodes CDR1 SGHDT and CDR2 YYEEEE. The CDR3 runs to 13 residues. This CDR3 is CASSLGGTYEQYF. CDR3 nucleotides: TGTGCCAGCAGCTTAGGCGGCACCTACGAGCAGTACTTC.

V and J are TRBV4-1 and TRBJ1-3; D possibly corresponds to TRBD1 (5 bases). CDR1 and CDR2 (germline): MGHRA, YSYEKL. The CDR3 has 16 residues. V was trimmed by 7 bases and J by 2 bases, leaving 18 bases between them. CDR3 sequence: CASTFRGDGAGNTIYF. DNA for the CDR3: TGCGCCAGCACTTTTCGGGGGGACGGGGCTGGAAACACCATATATTTT.

The chain links TRBV7-9 to TRBJ1-2, with TRBD1 as a possible D gene (5 bases). Germline V gives CDR1 SEHNR, CDR2 FQNEAQ (reference sequence). Trimming removed 5 bases at V and 6 bases at J, with 13 bases between. The CDR3 length is 13 residues. This chain's CDR3 is CASSPTGRNGYTF. For the CDR3, the DNA is TGTGCCAGCAGCCCCACAGGACGTAATGGCTACACCTTC.

This chain joins TRBV18 and TRBJ1-6, with D unresolved. CDR1 KGHSH and CDR2 LQKENI come from the germline V gene. V lost 2 bases and J 5 bases, leaving 4 bases between the germline ends. The CDR3 covers 13 residues. Here the CDR3 reads CASSPGDNSPLHF. CDR3 nucleotide sequence: TGTGCCAGCTCACCAGGGGATAATTCACCCCTCCACTTT.

This clone was detected once. The CDR3 nucleotides are TGTGCCAGCAGCTTAGGAGGGGGGAACTTGAACACCGGGGAGCTGTTTTTT. Protein product: CASSLGGGNLNTGELFF. The chain carries TRBV5-4 and TRBJ2-2; D possibly uses TRBD1 or TRBD2 (6 bases each). V shed 2 bases and J shed 1 base, with 15 bases lying between them. From germline, CDR1 is SGHNT and CDR2 YYREEE (reference sequence). The CDR3 is 17 amino acids.

The V call is TRBV20-1, the J call TRBJ1-1; D not resolved. CDR3 length: 11 amino acids. V was cut by 6 bases and J by 6 bases, with 11 bases left in between. The germline V gene encodes CDR1 DFQATT and CDR2 SNEGSKA (reference sequence). The CDR3 here is CSASVVAEAFF. CDR3 DNA: TGCAGTGCCAGCGTGGTGGCTGAAGCTTTCTTT.

CDR3 sequence (DNA): TGCGCCAGCAGCCCCCTTTCCGGGGGGGACAATGAGCAGTTCTTC. Translated, it gives CASSPLSGGDNEQFF. The chain joins TRBV4-3 to TRBJ2-1; 8 nucleotides match TRBD2. There are 15 residues in the CDR3. Per the germline V gene, CDR1 is LGHNA and CDR2 is YSLEER. With 4 bases clipped from V and 5 bases from J, the junction kept 7 bases outside the gene matches.

The J gene is TRBJ2-7, the V gene TRBV4-2; possibly TRBD2 for D (5 bases). The V gene lost 0 bases and the J gene lost 3 bases, with 12 bases spanning the gap. Germline V CDR1 and CDR2: LGHNA, YNFKEQ. The CDR3 contains 15 residues. As DNA, the CDR3 is TGTGCCAGCAGCCAAGAGGCTAGCAGCCACTACGAGCAGTACTTC. Protein: CASSQEASSHYEQYF.

The V call is TRBV30, the J call TRBJ2-7; D ambiguous. Germline assignment: CDR1 GTSNPN and CDR2 SVGIG (reference sequence). The germline V and J ends were trimmed by 2 bases and 0 bases, with 5 bases remaining between them. CDR3 size: 12 residues. The CDR3 spells CAWSPASYEQYF. The CDR3 DNA reads as TGTGCCTGGAGTCCGGCCTCCTACGAGCAGTACTTC.

V usage is TRBV4-3 and J usage is TRBJ1-2; D unclear. In germline, CDR1 is LGHNA, CDR2 YSLEER. This CDR3 comprises 16 residues. Trimming removed 1 base at V and 5 bases at J, with 17 bases between. The CDR3 sequence: CASSQGGLADPYGYTF. The CDR3, as DNA: TGCGCCAGCAGCCAAGGAGGTCTGGCAGATCCATATGGCTACACCTTC.

V and J are TRBV10-3 and TRBJ2-7; 9 bases are a match to TRBD1. V lost 7 bases and J lost 4; bases outside the gene matches: 8. Germline V gives CDR1 ENHRY, CDR2 SYGVKD. The CDR3 has 14 amino acids. This chain's CDR3 is CAITWSGQGYEQYF. In DNA form, the CDR3 reads TGTGCCATCACTTGGTCGGGACAGGGATACGAGCAGTACTTC.

The chain combines TRBV6-5 with TRBJ2-7, with 12 bases lining up with TRBD1. This CDR3 spans 13 amino acids. V shed 5 bases and J 5 bases; nucleotides not matched to a gene: 1. From germline, CDR1 is MNHEY and CDR2 SVGAGI. The chain's CDR3 is CASSRDRGHEQYF. CDR3 nucleotides: TGTGCCAGCAGTCGGGACAGGGGGCACGAGCAGTACTTC.